The next 10 T cell receptor beta chains were all read from a single sample in a study of beta chain features in type 1 diabetes. Every bit of the isolated RNA underwent reverse transcription, so sequencing read expressed TCRB transcripts. The table came from immunoSEQ multiplex PCR; TCRdb's copy has only in-frame clones and leaves some out. The table records fewer than 300,000 clones, around 21% of them present only once. Study-wide points: Among all four CD4+ subsets, Type 1 diabetes patients had TCRB CDR3s that were moderately but significantly shorter.

Their target antigens are unknown. Sequencing used naive CD4+ T cells from blood. Every receptor here comes from a woman aged 35 to 49 with type 1 diabetes.

This clone occurred a few times. This chain joins TRBV19 and TRBJ1-1; no definite D call. CDR1 and CDR2 from the germline V gene are LNHDA and SQIVND (reference sequence). V was clipped by 5 bases and J by 1 base, with 5 bases between them. The CDR3 spans 12 residues. CDR3 sequence (DNA): TGTGCCAGTAGTCCACAGAACACTGAAGCTTTCTTT. It codes for CASSPQNTEAFF.

This chain joins TRBV7-9 and TRBJ2-1; 7 bases are a match to TRBD1. Losses at the gene ends were 5 bases for V and 0 bases for J; bases not matched to a gene: 7. Germline V gives CDR1 SEHNR, CDR2 FQNEAQ (reference sequence). The CDR3 loop spans 16 amino acids. The CDR3 protein is CASSPSGQSSYNEQFF. For the CDR3, the DNA is TGTGCCAGCAGCCCATCGGGACAGAGCTCCTACAATGAGCAGTTCTTC.

This clone was seen more than once but under ten times. The V call is TRBV29-1, the J call TRBJ1-1; D remains ambiguous. Trimming stripped 4 bases from V and 0 bases from J, with 9 bases between. Germline assignment: CDR1 SQVTM and CDR2 ANQGSEA. The CDR3 runs to 13 residues. In nucleotides, the CDR3 is TGCAGCGTTGGGGCACAGCTGAACACTGAAGCTTTCTTT. Its protein product is CSVGAQLNTEAFF.

Only a few counts were recorded for this clone. This sequence joins TRBV2 and TRBJ1-1; D is unresolved. CDR3 length equals 12 residues. Germline V lookup: CDR1 SNHLY, CDR2 FYNNEI. The V and J ends lost 6 bases and 3 bases respectively, with 8 bases between them. CDR3 in DNA: TGTGCCAGCAGCGTGGCCTACACTGAAGCTTTCTTT. Translating it yields CASSVAYTEAFF.

There are a few counts of this clone. The chain recombines TRBV7-2 with TRBJ2-7, with D possibly being TRBD1 (6 bases). The germline gives CDR1 SGHTA, CDR2 FQGNSA. V lost 0 bases and J lost 3, with 15 bases in between. The CDR3 sequence is 16 residues long. The CDR3 is CASSLAPGARFYEQYF. The CDR3 nucleotides read TGTGCCAGCAGCTTAGCGCCAGGGGCCCGTTTCTACGAGCAGTACTTC.

A few counts support this clone. The chain uses TRBV30 and TRBJ1-5; 7 bases line up with TRBD1. There are 13 residues in the CDR3. Germline V gene sequence: CDR1 GTSNPN, CDR2 SVGIG (reference sequence). Germline trimming cut 2 bases from V and 4 bases from J; bases unmatched to any gene: 2. CDR3 bases: TGTGCCTGGAGTCGGACAGGTAATCAGCCCCAGCATTTT. It specifies CAWSRTGNQPQHF.

This clone was detected a few times. The chain joins TRBV4-3 to TRBJ1-5, with D unresolved. The V gene lost 6 bases and the J gene lost 0 bases, with 9 bases spanning the gap. The germline gives CDR1 LGHNA, CDR2 YSLEER. This CDR3 has 14 residues. The CDR3 protein is CASSSTGSNQPQHF. CDR3 DNA: TGCGCCAGCAGTTCGACGGGTAGCAATCAGCCCCAGCATTTT.

The count of this clone is one. The CDR3 DNA is TGTGCCACCAGCAGTCCTCTCGGGATGGGGAACACTGAAGCTTTCTTT. Its translation is CATSSPLGMGNTEAFF. The chain has TRBV15 and TRBJ1-1; D is uncertain. The CDR3 is 16 amino acids. V lost 3 bases and J 1 base, leaving 15 bases between the germline ends. The V gene's germline CDR1 is LNHNV and CDR2 YYDKDF (reference sequence).

The CDR3 bases are TGTGCCAGCAGACCCCGAAGGAGCGGGGGGGCTCCCAACAATGAGCAGTTCTTC. Translating gives CASRPRRSGGAPNNEQFF. V gene TRBV7-2 combines with J gene TRBJ2-1; 10 nucleotides agree with TRBD2. This CDR3 comprises 18 residues. Trimming at V came to 6 bases and at J to 5 bases, leaving 16 bases not matched to a gene. Germline V lookup: CDR1 SGHTA, CDR2 FQGNSA.

The chain is built from TRBV28 and TRBJ1-1, with D unresolved. The germline gives CDR1 MDHEN, CDR2 SYDVKM. This CDR3 has 15 amino acids. Trimming left V 2 bases short and J 0 bases short, with 10 bases between. For the CDR3, the DNA is TGTGCCAGCAGTTTAATCCCCCCCATGAACACTGAAGCTTTCTTT. It specifies CASSLIPPMNTEAFF.